This T cell receptor (beta chain) comes out of a study of cytomegalovirus exposure and HLA in healthy donors. General study results and limits: Testing in vitro showed a few CMV-associated chains specific for CMV antigens.

V lost 5 bases to trimming and J lost 4 bases, with 11 bases between them. The CDR3 has 14 amino acids. Germline assignment: CDR1 KGHSH and CDR2 LQKENI. Primers for the PCR totalled 60 Vbeta and 13 Jbeta. As processed by the authors: Later, 80 million or so unique TCR beta chains were counted in an analysis, and roughly 11 million of them were shared. The assay was immunoSEQ multiplex PCR, and TCRdb's table has in-frame clones only and misses some. V, J and clone size were drawn from that table, and D and trimming were deduced from the DNA. Of 150,000 or so clones listed, over 60% are singletons. This clone was counted a single time. Its antigen is unidentified.

The sequence derives from a woman between 18 and 29 years old in good health and CMV-seronegative. V usage is TRBV18 and J usage is TRBJ1-4, with D possibly TRBD1 on 6 matching bases. Sequenced: PBMCs. The CDR3 region is CASSFDRINEKLFF. The CDR3 DNA sequence: TGTGCCAGCTCATTCGACAGGATTAATGAAAAACTGTTTTTT.